Here is one T cell receptor (beta chain) with its context. Its antigen remains unknown. Germline CDR1 SNHLY, CDR2 FYNNEI. With 8 bases clipped from V and 2 bases from J, the junction kept 14 bases outside the gene matches. CDR3 length: 18 amino acids. These data are taken from a study of T cell clones after liver transplantation. Turning to the study itself: Three of eight recipients were HCV-positive; others had non-autoimmune, non-viral indications. Study-wide points: Post-transplant time points were not standardized, so conclusions are preliminary.

Some clones are missing from TCRdb's copy, which holds only in-frame ones; the method was immunoSEQ multiplex PCR. The data hold roughly 80,000 clones, with over 65% observed a single time. The receptor comes from a human patient who received a liver transplant. The T cells may come from the graft donor. The chain joins TRBV2 to TRBJ2-4; TRBD2 agrees at 11 bases. The sequencing used CD4+ T cells from blood, collected at the 22-month timepoint. CDR3 residues: CASSLAGGPRTSKNIQYF. Here the CDR3 DNA reads TGTGCCAGCTCCCTAGCGGGGGGACCCCGGACATCCAAAAACATTCAGTACTTC. The whole variable domain, filled in from reference TRBV2 and TRBJ2-4, reads EPEVTQTPSHQVTQMGQEVILRCVPISNHLYFYWYRQILGQKVEFLVSFYNNEISEKSEIFDDQFSVERPDGSNFTLKIRSTKLEDSAMYFCASSLAGGPRTSKNIQYFGAGTRLSVL.